One sample yielded the 21 T cell receptor beta chains listed below, sequenced in a study of blood T cell repertoires in COVID-19. TCRdb's copy holds only in-frame clones and misses some; the assay was immunoSEQ multiplex PCR. The sample shows approximately 90,000 clones, around 88% of them seen only once. The specimen was peripheral blood. All receptors come from a man in his 60s with acute or convalescent COVID-19.

The V and J genes are TRBV6-2 or TRBV6-3 and TRBJ1-2; D is perhaps TRBD1 (6 bases). The CDR3 is made up of 15 amino acids. V was clipped by 4 bases and J by 5 bases, with 17 bases between them. Germline loops: CDR1 MNHEY, CDR2 SVGEGT. For the CDR3, the DNA is TGTGCCAGCAGTTTACTGACGGTACAGGGATATGGCTACACCTTC. Its translation: CASSLLTVQGYGYTF.

The genes are TRBV5-4 and TRBJ1-2, with D tentatively TRBD1 (5 bases). V dropped 0 bases and J dropped 7 bases, with 10 bases sitting between them. Germline-derived CDR1 and CDR2 are SGHNT and YYREEE (reference sequence). This CDR3 is 13 amino acids long. The CDR3 sequence is CASSLGQGLGYTF. CDR3 nucleotide sequence: TGTGCCAGCAGCTTGGGGCAGGGACTTGGCTACACCTTC.

V gene TRBV20-1 combines with J gene TRBJ1-5; 9 bases fit TRBD1. V was pared by 3 bases and J by 6 bases, with 15 bases of the junction left unmatched. Germline CDR1 DFQATT, CDR2 SNEGSKA (reference sequence). This CDR3 is built from 17 residues. CDR3 coding DNA: TGCAGTGCTAGTGTGGGACAGGGATCCCGATCGGGTCAGCCCCAGCATTTT. Amino acids: CSASVGQGSRSGQPQHF.

The J gene is TRBJ2-7, the V gene TRBV6-5; 8 bases match TRBD1. The CDR3 is 14 amino acids. Germline CDR1 reads MNHEY; CDR2 reads SVGAGI. V lost 7 bases and J lost 1; bases outside the gene matches: 6. The CDR3 DNA follows: TGTGCCAGCACCACAGGGGACAGGTCCTACGAGCAGTACTTC. Translation gives CASTTGDRSYEQYF.

DNA for the CDR3: TGTGCCAGCAGCGGAGGGACTAGTAAGACAGATACGCAGTATTTT. Translating gives CASSGGTSKTDTQYF. This chain joins TRBV7-9 and TRBJ2-3, with 8 bases fitting TRBD2. The CDR3 has 15 residues. V gave up 5 bases and J gave up 3 bases; unmatched junction bases: 7. Germline CDR1 SEHNR, CDR2 FQNEAQ (reference sequence).

The V and J genes are TRBV7-2 and TRBJ2-1, with 9 bases that match TRBD2. Trimming removed 1 base from V and 15 bases from J; junction bases left unmatched: 10. Germline CDR1 and CDR2: SGHTA and FQGNSA. The CDR3 runs 14 residues. The CDR3 nucleotides are TGTGCCAGCAGCTTAGGGGTCGGGCTAGCGGGGCCGTTCTTC. Amino acids: CASSLGVGLAGPFF.

This clone was recorded only once. The rearrangement links TRBV7-9 to TRBJ2-3, with TRBD1 matching over 7 bases. Germline loops: CDR1 SEHNR, CDR2 FQNEAQ (reference sequence). V dropped 1 base and J dropped 0; count of bases not matched to a gene: 7. The CDR3 length is 17 residues. The CDR3 DNA sequence: TGTGCCAGCAGCTTAGTTGGTTGGGACAGCAGCACAGATACGCAGTATTTT. Encoded protein: CASSLVGWDSSTDTQYF.

As DNA, the CDR3 is TGTGCCAGCAGCCGAATAGCGGGAGGGCCCACAGATACGCAGTATTTT. This sequence encodes CASSRIAGGPTDTQYF. The rearrangement uses TRBV11-2 and TRBJ2-3; 11 positions agree with TRBD2. V shed 5 bases and J 2 bases; nucleotides not matched to a gene: 6. The CDR3 is 16 residues long. Germline V CDR1 and CDR2: SGHAT, FQNNGV.

The genes are TRBV30 and TRBJ1-4; possible D gene TRBD1, 5 bases. The CDR3 runs 11 residues. Trimming removed 7 bases from V and 4 bases from J, with 7 bases in between. Looked up from germline, CDR1 is GTSNPN and CDR2 is SVGIG (reference sequence). The CDR3 nucleotides are TGTGCCTTGCAGGGTAATGAAAAACTGTTTTTT. Translated, it gives CALQGNEKLFF.

The V gene is TRBV19, the J gene TRBJ1-1, with no clear D. The germline CDR1 and CDR2 sequences are LNHDA and SQIVND (reference sequence). The CDR3 totals 11 residues. Deletions cut 9 bases from V and 8 bases from J, with 13 bases between. CDR3 nucleotide sequence: TGTGCCAGCCTCATAGCGGGGGAAGCTTTCTTT. Its translation: CASLIAGEAFF.

The rearrangement links TRBV19 to TRBJ2-7; 11 bases fit TRBD2. Germline lookup yields CDR1 LNHDA and CDR2 SQIVND (reference sequence). V was clipped by 3 bases and J by 3 bases; unmatched bases: 4. This CDR3 has 15 residues. The CDR3 region has the DNA TGTGCCAGTAGTATGGAGGGACTAGCGGACTACGAGCAGTACTTC. This sequence encodes CASSMEGLADYEQYF.

In this sample, this clone turned up once. This chain connects TRBV29-1 to TRBJ2-1; D possibly corresponds to TRBD2 (7 bases). Germline loops: CDR1 SQVTM, CDR2 ANQGSEA. This CDR3 has 17 residues. Trimming took 1 base from V and 7 from J, leaving 23 bases between them. In DNA, the CDR3 is TGCAGCGTTGAAGCCTTGAGGGGGGGGCGAGATTGGAATGAGCAGTTCTTC. Translation gives CSVEALRGGRDWNEQFF.

This clone has only one observation. The chain links TRBV10-2 to TRBJ1-1, with D tentatively TRBD1 (6 bases). Germline V gives CDR1 WSHSY, CDR2 SAAADI. This CDR3 region has 13 residues. Trimming shortened V by 3 bases and J by 3 bases, and 8 bases separated the two germline ends. The DNA of the CDR3 is TGCGCCAGCAGTGAAAGGGGGTACACTGAAGCTTTCTTT. Encoded protein: CASSERGYTEAFF.

The V gene is TRBV30, the J gene TRBJ2-3; TRBD2 is a possible D gene (6 bases). Trimming took 3 bases from V and 0 from J, leaving 19 bases between them. CDR3 size: 17 residues. CDR1 GTSNPN and CDR2 SVGIG come from the germline V gene (reference sequence). CDR3 nucleotides: TGTGCCTGGAGAGACTTTCCCGCCGGGACTAGCACAGATACGCAGTATTTT. Translation: CAWRDFPAGTSTDTQYF.

The chain is built from TRBV5-1 and TRBJ1-1; no definite D call. Trimming removed 1 base from V and 4 bases from J, with 8 bases in between. Germline assignment: CDR1 SGHRS and CDR2 YFSETQ. The CDR3 is 13 amino acids. The DNA for the CDR3 is TGCGCCAGCAGCTTGACCGTAGCCACTGAAGCTTTCTTT. It is translated as CASSLTVATEAFF. The complete variable domain, with remaining parts taken from reference TRBV5-1 and TRBJ1-1, reads KAGVTQTPRYLIKTRGQQVTLSCSPISGHRSVSWYQQTPGQGLQFLFEYFSETQRNKGNFPGRFSGRQFSNSRSEMNVSTLELGDSALYLCASSLTVATEAFFGQGTRLTVV.

This chain uses TRBV2 with TRBJ1-2; D uncertain. The germline gives CDR1 SNHLY, CDR2 FYNNEI. V lost 2 bases and J lost 7, with 8 bases in between. CDR3 size: 12 residues. For the CDR3, the DNA is TGTGCCAGCAGTGAACCGGTACTTGGCTACACCTTC. It yields the protein CASSEPVLGYTF.

This chain joins TRBV6-5 and TRBJ1-2; maybe TRBD1 (5 bases). The V end was cut by 6 bases, the J end by 3 bases, with 11 bases between. The CDR3 has 13 residues. CDR1 MNHEY and CDR2 SVGAGI come from the germline V gene. In DNA form, the CDR3 reads TGTGCCAGCAGCGCTACAGGAGACTATGGCTACACCTTC. It codes for CASSATGDYGYTF.

The V gene is TRBV2, the J gene TRBJ2-6, with a weak D call TRBD2 (6 bases). The CDR3 covers 16 residues. Germline loops: CDR1 SNHLY, CDR2 FYNNEI. V gave up 6 bases and J gave up 0 bases, with 12 bases separating them. CDR3 DNA: TGTGCCAGCAGCAAATCCGGGAGCTCTGGGGCCAACGTCCTGACTTTC. This encodes CASSKSGSSGANVLTF.

V and J are TRBV6-1 and TRBJ2-7; 10 bases match TRBD2. In germline, CDR1 is MNHNS, CDR2 SASEGT. The V segment lost 1 base and the J segment 5 bases; nucleotides outside the gene matches: 2. CDR3 length equals 14 residues. DNA for the CDR3: TGTGCCAGCAGTGAAGTACTAGCGGGAAACGAGCAGTACTTC. Its translation is CASSEVLAGNEQYF.

This clone was observed once. The chain links TRBV30 to TRBJ2-5; D remains ambiguous. CDR3 length: 10 amino acids. From germline, CDR1 is GTSNPN and CDR2 SVGIG (reference sequence). The chain's CDR3 is CAAGQETQYF. For the CDR3, the DNA is TGTGCTGCAGGACAAGAGACCCAGTACTTC. The whole variable domain, filled in from reference TRBV30 and TRBJ2-5, reads SQTIHQWPATLVQPVGSPLSLECTVEGTSNPNLYWYRQAAGRGLQLLFYSVGIGQISSEVPQNLSASRPQDRQFILSSKKLLLSDSGFYLCAAGQETQYFGPGTRLLVL.

V and J are TRBV7-9 and TRBJ1-3; D unresolved. CDR3 size: 15 residues. V was cut by 5 bases and J by 7 bases, with 18 bases left in between. CDR1 and CDR2 from the germline V gene are SEHNR and FQNEAQ (reference sequence). The CDR3 protein is CASSQGRREFNTIYF. Written as DNA, the CDR3 is TGTGCCAGCAGCCAAGGACGGAGGGAATTTAACACCATATATTTT.